Described below is a single T cell receptor (beta chain) sequence and its context. Authors' analysis steps: By means of reference gene primer amplification, nucleated cell counts were estimated. The repertoire was sequenced with immunoSEQ multiplex PCR; TCRdb's copy has only in-frame clones and lacks some. From that table come the V and J calls and clone size; the DNA was used to work out D and trimming. Of about 170,000 clones in the sample, 80% to 95% were seen once. These data belong to a study of blood T cell repertoires in COVID-19. Study background: Samples came from the United States, Italy and Spain, spanning acute and convalescent COVID-19. T cells, B-cell-depleted T cells, or PBMCs provided the cDNA or gDNA that served as material.

Germline V lookup: CDR1 MNHNS, CDR2 SASEGT. The germline V and J ends were trimmed by 3 bases and 0 bases, with 5 bases remaining between them. The CDR3 extends over 13 amino acids. Sequences were obtained from peripheral blood. The receptor's source is a woman aged 50 to 60 with acute or convalescent COVID-19. The J gene is TRBJ1-2, the V gene TRBV6-1, with D hard to call. DNA of the CDR3: TGTGCCAGCAGTGAGAGGACTAACTATGGCTACACCTTC. Amino acid sequence: CASSERTNYGYTF.